This T cell receptor beta chain was documented in a study of patients and donors after allogeneic stem cell transplantation. A single record per CDR3 protein comes from TCRdb applying MiXCR to the RT-PCR reads. The sample has 920,000 or so distinct CDR3 sequences, over 15% seen once. The CDR3 covers 13 residues. CDR1 and CDR2 from the germline V gene are LNHDA and SQIVND (reference sequence). V dropped 7 bases and J dropped 0 bases, with 9 bases sitting between them. This chain joins TRBV19 and TRBJ1-1; D may be TRBD1 (5 bases). This receptor was identified in a human donor who was either an allogeneic HSCT recipient or a stem cell or donor lymphocyte infusion donor (not recorded which). It is not recorded whose cells these are; they may come from a transplant donor. The sample was blood, either unsorted or a sorted T cell fraction (not recorded which). This CDR3 is CASTTEVNTEAFF. For the CDR3, the DNA is TGTGCCAGTACGACAGAAGTGAACACTGAAGCTTTCTTT.